These 18 T cell receptor beta chains share one sample of origin, sequenced in a study of blood T cell repertoires in COVID-19. The table came from immunoSEQ multiplex PCR; TCRdb's copy has only in-frame clones and leaves some out. The table includes around 370,000 clones, about nine tenths detected once. Sequencing was performed on peripheral blood. These receptors originate from a woman aged 70-85 years with COVID-19, enrolled during active disease.

V is TRBV20-1 and J is TRBJ1-3; D unresolved. The CDR3 extends over 11 amino acids. Germline assignment: CDR1 DFQATT and CDR2 SNEGSKA (reference sequence). V dropped 4 bases and J dropped 6 bases, with 7 bases sitting between them. The CDR3 sequence is CSAISENTIYF. The CDR3 coding sequence is TGCAGTGCTATTAGCGAAAACACCATATATTTT.

The chain has TRBV5-4 and TRBJ2-1, with D tentatively TRBD2 (6 bases). CDR1 and CDR2 (germline): SGHNT, YYREEE (reference sequence). This CDR3 is built from 15 residues. Trimming removed 0 bases from V and 0 bases from J, with 7 bases in between. CDR3 nucleotides: TGTGCCAGCAGCTTGGACGGGAGCTCCTACAATGAGCAGTTCTTC. It specifies CASSLDGSSYNEQFF. The complete variable domain, with remaining parts taken from reference TRBV5-4 and TRBJ2-1, reads ETGVTQSPTHLIKTRGQQVTLRCSSQSGHNTVSWYQQALGQGPQFIFQYYREEENGRGNFPPRFSGLQFPNYSSELNVNALELDDSALYLCASSLDGSSYNEQFFGPGTRLTVL.

V is TRBV28 and J is TRBJ2-3, with 11 bases that match TRBD2. CDR1 MDHEN and CDR2 SYDVKM come from the germline V gene. The CDR3 is 16 residues long. After removal of 1 base from V and 4 bases from J, the junction contained 4 bases not matched to a gene. CDR3: CASSLYPSGGSDTQYF. The CDR3 bases are TGTGCCAGCAGTTTATATCCTAGCGGGGGGTCAGATACGCAGTATTTT. Using reference TRBV28 and TRBJ2-3 for the parts outside the CDR3, the full variable domain is DVKVTQSSRYLVKRTGEKVFLECVQDMDHENMFWYRQDPGLGLRLIYFSYDVKMKEKGDIPEGYSVSREKKERFSLILESASTNQTSMYLCASSLYPSGGSDTQYFGPGTRLTVL.

The rearrangement joins TRBV7-2 to TRBJ2-7; perhaps TRBD2 as D (6 bases). Germline V gene data show CDR1 as SGHTA and CDR2 as FQGNSA. V was cut by 5 bases and J by 3 bases, with 17 bases left in between. There are 15 residues in the CDR3. The CDR3 reads CASSPVGGAYYEQYF. CDR3 DNA sequence: TGTGCCAGCAGCCCTGTAGGCGGGGCCTACTACGAGCAGTACTTC. The full variable domain, completed using reference TRBV7-2 and TRBJ2-7, is GAGVSQSPSNKVTEKGKDVELRCDPISGHTALYWYRQSLGQGLEFLIYFQGNSAPDKSGLPSDRFSAERTGGSVSTLTIQRTQQEDSAVYLCASSPVGGAYYEQYFGPGTRLTVT.

This sequence joins TRBV6-5 and TRBJ2-1; possible D gene TRBD1, 7 bases. The CDR3 has 16 residues. CDR1 MNHEY and CDR2 SVGAGI come from the germline V gene. Trimming removed 2 bases from V and 0 bases from J, with 11 bases in between. CDR3 in amino acids: CASSYGQGGSYNEQFF. In DNA form, the CDR3 reads TGTGCCAGCAGTTACGGGCAGGGGGGCTCCTACAATGAGCAGTTCTTC.

The chain carries TRBV6-6 and TRBJ2-1; D remains unclear. The CDR3 extends over 13 amino acids. Deletions cut 5 bases from V and 0 bases from J, with 5 bases between. The germline gives CDR1 MNHNY, CDR2 SVGAGI (reference sequence). DNA for the CDR3: TGTGCCAGCAGTATGAGCTCCTACAATGAGCAGTTCTTC. Translation: CASSMSSYNEQFF.

The chain is built from TRBV12-3 or TRBV12-4 and TRBJ1-6; unclear D gene. This CDR3 spans 13 amino acids. V dropped 4 bases and J dropped 7 bases, with 8 bases sitting between them. The CDR3 reads CASSYNTNSPLHF. The CDR3 coding sequence is TGTGCCAGCAGTTACAACACGAATTCACCCCTCCACTTT.

CDR3 DNA: TGTGCCAGCAGTTTAGGCACAGACTATGGCTACACCTTC. Its protein product is CASSLGTDYGYTF. The rearrangement joins TRBV12-3 or TRBV12-4 to TRBJ1-2; no clear D. The CDR3 contains 13 residues. Trimming cost V 1 base and J 3 bases, with 6 bases left between them.

CDR3 amino acids: CASSSTGGDQPQHF. The CDR3 nucleotides read TGCGCCAGCAGCTCCACAGGGGGCGATCAGCCCCAGCATTTT. The chain couples TRBV5-1 to TRBJ1-5; 9 nucleotides line up with TRBD1. V gave up 3 bases and J gave up 5 bases; unmatched junction bases: 3. Germline assignment: CDR1 SGHRS and CDR2 YFSETQ. CDR3 length: 14 residues.

The chain employs TRBV7-2 and TRBJ2-5, with 7 bases fitting TRBD2. V dropped 6 bases and J dropped 10; count of bases not matched to a gene: 11. In germline, CDR1 is SGHTA, CDR2 FQGNSA. The CDR3 is 13 residues long. CDR3 coding DNA: TGTGCCAGCAGGGCCGGGGGGTACCAAGGCCAGTACTTC. This codes for CASRAGGYQGQYF. Complete variable domain (other parts from reference TRBV7-2 and TRBJ2-5): GAGVSQSPSNKVTEKGKDVELRCDPISGHTALYWYRQSLGQGLEFLIYFQGNSAPDKSGLPSDRFSAERTGGSVSTLTIQRTQQEDSAVYLCASRAGGYQGQYFGPGTRLLVL.

The rearrangement uses TRBV7-2 and TRBJ2-1, with D possibly matching TRBD2 (6 bases). The germline V gene encodes CDR1 SGHTA and CDR2 FQGNSA. This CDR3 contains 11 residues. V was cut by 2 bases and J by 16 bases, with 12 bases left in between. CDR3 nucleotides: TGTGCCAGCAGCTTAAGGACGGGGGTTTTCTTC. It specifies CASSLRTGVFF.

The chain carries TRBV3-1 (or the pseudogene TRBV3-2) and TRBJ2-2, with 10 bases matching TRBD1. The germline gives CDR1 LGHDT, CDR2 YNNKEL (reference sequence). CDR3 length: 16 amino acids. Trimming at V came to 3 bases and at J to 5 bases, leaving 6 bases not matched to a gene. CDR3 DNA: TGTGCCAGCAGCCATAGGACAGGGGGAGGGACCGGGGAGCTGTTTTTT. Encoded protein: CASSHRTGGGTGELFF.

In this sample, this clone turned up once. This chain links TRBV6-2 or TRBV6-3 with TRBJ2-1; maybe TRBD2 (6 bases). The CDR3 runs 16 residues. Between the trimmed V and J ends, which lost 4 bases and 6 bases, there was a span of 19 bases. Germline V CDR1 and CDR2: MNHEY, SVGEGT. The CDR3 sequence: CASSSLPVYGGNEQFF. In DNA, the CDR3 is TGTGCCAGCAGTTCCCTCCCGGTTTACGGGGGCAATGAGCAGTTCTTC.

The chain joins TRBV30 to TRBJ1-1; D uncertain. The germline CDR1 and CDR2 sequences are GTSNPN and SVGIG (reference sequence). The CDR3 length is 13 residues. Trimming left V 4 bases short and J 2 bases short, with 11 bases between. The CDR3 nucleotides read TGTGCCTGGACGTACGGTATTAACACTGAAGCTTTCTTT. Its translation: CAWTYGINTEAFF. Full variable domain (remainder filled in from reference TRBV30 and TRBJ1-1): SQTIHQWPATLVQPVGSPLSLECTVEGTSNPNLYWYRQAAGRGLQLLFYSVGIGQISSEVPQNLSASRPQDRQFILSSKKLLLSDSGFYLCAWTYGINTEAFFGQGTRLTVV.

The chain uses TRBV5-1 and TRBJ1-1, with 7 bases aligning to TRBD1. Trimming took 0 bases from V and 7 from J; bases not matched to a gene: 12. The CDR3 runs 16 residues. CDR1 SGHRS and CDR2 YFSETQ come from the germline V gene. The CDR3 bases are TGCGCCAGCAGCTTGGATCCTCAGGGGGTGACTTTTGAAGCTTTCTTT. Its translation: CASSLDPQGVTFEAFF.

CDR3 residues: CASRQYSNQPQHF. As DNA, the CDR3 is TGTGCCAGCAGACAGTATAGCAATCAGCCCCAGCATTTT. The chain links TRBV2 to TRBJ1-5, with unresolved D. The CDR3 covers 13 residues. The germline CDR1 and CDR2 sequences are SNHLY and FYNNEI. Deletions cut 6 bases from V and 0 bases from J, with 6 bases between.

The chain carries TRBV2 and TRBJ1-2; D is perhaps TRBD1 (5 bases). This CDR3 comprises 13 residues. Trimming shortened V by 9 bases and J by 3 bases, and 14 bases separated the two germline ends. Germline V gene sequence: CDR1 SNHLY, CDR2 FYNNEI. The CDR3: CARAGRGDYGYTF. DNA of the CDR3: TGTGCCAGGGCGGGACGGGGTGACTATGGCTACACCTTC.

This clone came up once. J is TRBJ1-1 and V is TRBV4-3, with D possibly matching TRBD1 (5 bases). Germline CDR1 and CDR2: LGHNA and YSLEER. V was pared by 1 base and J by 6 bases, with 15 bases between. This CDR3 has 15 amino acids. CDR3 nucleotide sequence: TGCGCCAGCAGCCAAGGGGGCAGTACACGGGCTGAAGCTTTCTTT. The encoded protein is CASSQGGSTRAEAFF.